This entry features one T cell receptor (beta chain) sequence. Clones were sequenced by immunoSEQ multiplex PCR, and TCRdb holds only the in-frame ones, with some missing. In the table there are about 9,200 clones, 85% to 90% of which are singletons. This record belongs to a study of T cells after posttransplantation cyclophosphamide. CDR3 length: 14 amino acids. Germline V gene lookup returns CDR1 MRHNA and CDR2 SNTAGT. V lost 0 bases and J 3 bases, leaving 8 bases between the germline ends. The chain links TRBV6-4 to TRBJ1-2; D unclear. Sequencing used memory CD4+ T cells sorted from PBMCs. The sequence was obtained from a woman aged 60-70 years in good health, CMV-negative, and a related stem cell transplant donor. The CDR3 nucleotides read TGTGCCAGCAGTGACTCTCCAGGCCACTATGGCTACACCTTC. Translating gives CASSDSPGHYGYTF.